A selection of T cell receptor beta chains follows, all from one sample in a study of cytotoxic CD8 clonotypes in ibrutinib-treated CLL. This table comes from immunoSEQ multiplex PCR, and its TCRdb copy is limited to in-frame clones, with some not included. The sample records 250,000 or so clones, under 80% being singletons. Sequences were derived from PBMCs, sampled after 24 months of ibrutinib treatment. These TCRs come from a human donor with chronic lymphocytic leukemia. CDR3s include the opening cysteine and the closing phenylalanine or tryptophan. The D gene is left open where the match is weak. Expanded clones get a size class; other rows say once, few or many, or leave the size out.

d_gene: .; j_gene: TRBJ1-2; v_gene: TRBV2; abundance: .; CDR3aa: CASSVSGSLYGYTF; CDR3nt: TGTGCCAGCAGCGTTTCAGGGTCGCTCTATGGCTACACCTTC
d_gene: .; j_gene: TRBJ1-4; v_gene: TRBV5-1; abundance: .; CDR3aa: CASSPWTVPNEKLFF; CDR3nt: TGCGCCAGCAGCCCCTGGACAGTTCCTAATGAAAAACTGTTTTTT
d_gene: .; j_gene: TRBJ2-7; v_gene: TRBV27; abundance: few; CDR3aa: CASSLVLGYEQYF; CDR3nt: TGTGCCAGCAGTTTAGTACTAGGATACGAGCAGTACTTC
d_gene: .; j_gene: TRBJ2-7; v_gene: TRBV10-2; abundance: .; CDR3aa: CASGGVVGSSYEQYF; CDR3nt: TGCGCCAGCGGAGGGGTGGTGGGGAGCTCCTACGAGCAGTACTTC
d_gene: .; j_gene: TRBJ1-1; v_gene: TRBV13; abundance: .; CDR3aa: CASSRPGTEAFF; CDR3nt: TGTGCCAGCAGCCGGCCGGGCACTGAAGCTTTCTTT
d_gene: TRBD2; j_gene: TRBJ2-1; v_gene: TRBV5-1; abundance: .; CDR3aa: CASSFLAVNEQFF; CDR3nt: TGCGCCAGCAGCTTTCTAGCGGTGAATGAGCAGTTCTTC
d_gene: TRBD2; j_gene: TRBJ2-7; v_gene: TRBV6-5; abundance: few; CDR3aa: CASSYDPSGDYEQYF; CDR3nt: TGTGCCAGCAGTTACGACCCTAGCGGTGACTACGAGCAGTACTTC
d_gene: TRBD2; j_gene: TRBJ2-1; v_gene: TRBV5-1; abundance: many; CDR3aa: CASTPGTSGSEQFF; CDR3nt: TGCGCCAGCACCCCGGGGACTAGCGGGAGTGAGCAGTTCTTC
d_gene: .; j_gene: TRBJ2-2; v_gene: TRBV2; abundance: .; CDR3aa: CASGRLNTGELFF; CDR3nt: TGTGCCAGCGGAAGACTGAACACCGGGGAGCTGTTTTTT
d_gene: .; j_gene: TRBJ2-7; v_gene: TRBV11-2; abundance: once; CDR3aa: CASSLTDHEQYF; CDR3nt: TGTGCCAGCAGCTTAACAGACCACGAGCAGTACTTC
d_gene: .; j_gene: TRBJ2-2; v_gene: TRBV5-6; abundance: .; CDR3aa: CASSLDLTNTGELFF; CDR3nt: TGTGCCAGCAGCTTGGACTTGACGAACACCGGGGAGCTGTTTTTT
d_gene: .; j_gene: TRBJ2-2; v_gene: TRBV19; abundance: .; CDR3aa: CASSSLSAGTGELFF; CDR3nt: TGTGCCAGTAGTAGCCTGTCAGCGGGCACCGGGGAGCTGTTTTTT
d_gene: TRBD1; j_gene: TRBJ1-1; v_gene: TRBV10-1; abundance: few; CDR3aa: CASSRGPGTEAFF; CDR3nt: TGCGCCAGCAGTAGGGGGCCTGGCACTGAAGCTTTCTTT
d_gene: TRBD1; j_gene: TRBJ2-7; v_gene: TRBV10-3; abundance: few; CDR3aa: CAISEPRGNSRSYEQYF; CDR3nt: TGTGCCATCAGTGAACCCAGGGGGAACTCACGAAGCTACGAGCAGTACTTC
d_gene: .; j_gene: TRBJ1-3; v_gene: TRBV1; abundance: .; CDR3aa: CTSSVKCYRGNTIYF; CDR3nt: TGCACCAGCAGCGTTAAGTGTTACCGGGGAAACACCATATATTTT
d_gene: TRBD1; j_gene: TRBJ2-2; v_gene: TRBV10-3; abundance: .; CDR3aa: CAISVGGSFGQGAGTGELFF; CDR3nt: TGTGCCATCAGTGTGGGCGGTAGTTTTGGACAGGGGGCCGGGACCGGGGAGCTGTTTTTT
d_gene: TRBD2; j_gene: TRBJ2-5; v_gene: TRBV30; abundance: .; CDR3aa: CAWNTGGETQYF; CDR3nt: TGTGCCTGGAACACCGGGGGGGAGACCCAGTACTTC
d_gene: TRBD2; j_gene: TRBJ2-7; v_gene: TRBV29-1; abundance: once; CDR3aa: CSARRLAGDYEQYF; CDR3nt: TGCAGCGCCAGGCGACTAGCGGGAGACTACGAGCAGTACTTC
d_gene: .; j_gene: TRBJ1-2; v_gene: TRBV15; abundance: .; CDR3aa: CATSRGEVDYGYTF; CDR3nt: TGTGCCACCAGCAGAGGTGAGGTAGACTATGGCTACACCTTC
d_gene: TRBD1; j_gene: TRBJ2-2; v_gene: TRBV25-1; abundance: .; CDR3aa: CASSVTTGAPGELFF; CDR3nt: TGTGCCAGCAGTGTAACGACAGGGGCCCCCGGGGAGCTGTTTTTT
d_gene: TRBD1; j_gene: TRBJ2-5; v_gene: TRBV9; abundance: .; CDR3aa: CASTRWDRGHQETQYF; CDR3nt: TGTGCCAGCACCAGGTGGGACAGGGGACACCAAGAGACCCAGTACTTC
d_gene: TRBD2; j_gene: TRBJ2-3; v_gene: TRBV4-3; abundance: .; CDR3aa: CASSPLAGGPDTQYF; CDR3nt: TGCGCCAGCAGCCCGTTAGCGGGAGGCCCAGATACGCAGTATTTT
d_gene: .; j_gene: TRBJ2-1; v_gene: TRBV28; abundance: .; CDR3aa: CASPPWGASGSYNEQFF; CDR3nt: TGTGCCAGCCCACCTTGGGGGGCTAGCGGTTCCTACAATGAGCAGTTCTTC
d_gene: TRBD2; j_gene: TRBJ2-7; v_gene: TRBV5-1; abundance: .; CDR3aa: CASSIGKIAGGRDEQYF; CDR3nt: TGCGCCAGCAGCATCGGGAAAATAGCGGGAGGAAGGGACGAGCAGTACTTC
d_gene: .; j_gene: TRBJ1-2; v_gene: TRBV7-8; abundance: .; CDR3aa: CASSLRPGEYGYTF; CDR3nt: TGTGCCAGCAGCTTAAGGCCAGGGGAATATGGCTACACCTTC
d_gene: TRBD2; j_gene: TRBJ2-7; v_gene: TRBV11-3; abundance: .; CDR3aa: CASSRPGGEQYF; CDR3nt: TGTGCCAGCAGTCGACCGGGGGGCGAGCAGTACTTC
d_gene: .; j_gene: TRBJ2-2; v_gene: TRBV25-1; abundance: .; CDR3aa: CASSEYVSTGELFF; CDR3nt: TGTGCCAGCAGTGAATATGTGTCCACCGGGGAGCTGTTTTTT
d_gene: .; j_gene: TRBJ2-1; v_gene: TRBV18; abundance: .; CDR3aa: CASSPPGGFDNEQFF; CDR3nt: TGTGCCAGCTCACCACCGGGGGGATTTGACAATGAGCAGTTCTTC
d_gene: .; j_gene: TRBJ2-1; v_gene: TRBV4-1; abundance: .; CDR3aa: CASSQDKASLPSYNEQFF; CDR3nt: TGCGCCAGCAGCCAAGATAAGGCTAGCCTGCCCTCCTACAATGAGCAGTTCTTC
d_gene: TRBD2; j_gene: TRBJ2-3; v_gene: TRBV28; abundance: .; CDR3aa: CASSLRTSSDTQYF; CDR3nt: TGTGCCAGCAGTTTACGGACTAGCTCAGATACGCAGTATTTT
d_gene: TRBD2; j_gene: TRBJ2-5; v_gene: TRBV7-6; abundance: .; CDR3aa: CASSFAGGWETQYF; CDR3nt: TGTGCCAGCAGCTTTGCGGGAGGGTGGGAGACCCAGTACTTC
d_gene: .; j_gene: TRBJ1-1; v_gene: TRBV28; abundance: .; CDR3aa: CASSLQAMNTEAFF; CDR3nt: TGTGCCAGCAGTCTACAGGCTATGAACACTGAAGCTTTCTTT
d_gene: TRBD1; j_gene: TRBJ1-1; v_gene: TRBV6-6; abundance: .; CDR3aa: CAIWRVPGQGEAFF; CDR3nt: TGTGCCATTTGGAGGGTCCCGGGACAGGGTGAAGCTTTCTTT
d_gene: .; j_gene: TRBJ2-7; v_gene: TRBV6-5; abundance: .; CDR3aa: CASSSRGVEQYF; CDR3nt: TGTGCCAGCAGTTCTAGAGGGGTCGAGCAGTACTTC
d_gene: .; j_gene: TRBJ2-5; v_gene: TRBV4-1; abundance: .; CDR3aa: CASSQDGGETQYF; CDR3nt: TGCGCCAGCAGCCAAGATGGGGGGGAGACCCAGTACTTC
d_gene: .; j_gene: TRBJ2-3; v_gene: TRBV5-8; abundance: .; CDR3aa: CASSLERRTDTQYF; CDR3nt: TGTGCCAGCAGCTTGGAGCGGCGCACAGATACGCAGTATTTT
d_gene: .; j_gene: TRBJ1-2; v_gene: TRBV28; abundance: few; CDR3aa: CASSLGHLYTF; CDR3nt: TGTGCCAGCAGCCTGGGACATCTCTACACCTTC
d_gene: .; j_gene: TRBJ2-1; v_gene: TRBV27; abundance: .; CDR3aa: CASSSRPPFNEQFF; CDR3nt: TGTGCCAGCAGTTCCCGACCCCCGTTCAATGAGCAGTTCTTC
d_gene: .; j_gene: TRBJ2-3; v_gene: TRBV7-2; abundance: .; CDR3aa: CASSPAPDTQYF; CDR3nt: TGTGCCAGCAGCCCCGCCCCAGATACGCAGTATTTT
d_gene: .; j_gene: TRBJ2-1; v_gene: TRBV29-1; abundance: once; CDR3aa: CSVAGVLDEQFF; CDR3nt: TGCAGCGTTGCGGGAGTTCTGGATGAGCAGTTCTTC
d_gene: TRBD2; j_gene: TRBJ2-3; v_gene: TRBV4-2; abundance: .; CDR3aa: CATAGGLIDTQYF; CDR3nt: TGTGCCACCGCGGGAGGGCTAATAGATACGCAGTATTTT
d_gene: TRBD2; j_gene: TRBJ2-4; v_gene: TRBV28; abundance: few; CDR3aa: CASSPRGRWGGRPSKAVNIQYF; CDR3nt: TGTGCCAGCAGTCCCAGGGGTAGATGGGGCGGGAGGCCTTCGAAAGCCGTAAACATTCAGTACTTC
d_gene: .; j_gene: TRBJ2-6; v_gene: TRBV19; abundance: .; CDR3aa: CASSLWFSGANVLTF; CDR3nt: TGTGCCAGTAGTTTGTGGTTCTCTGGGGCCAACGTCCTGACTTTC
d_gene: .; j_gene: TRBJ1-3; v_gene: TRBV5-1; abundance: .; CDR3aa: CASSLAFRDSGNTIYF; CDR3nt: TGCGCCAGCAGCTTGGCTTTCCGGGACTCTGGAAACACCATATATTTT
d_gene: TRBD2; j_gene: TRBJ2-2; v_gene: TRBV7-3; abundance: once; CDR3aa: CASSLTSGNPGELFF; CDR3nt: TGTGCCAGCAGCTTGACTAGCGGGAACCCCGGGGAGCTGTTTTTT
d_gene: TRBD1; j_gene: TRBJ1-2; v_gene: TRBV6-5; abundance: .; CDR3aa: CASSRGQFYGYTF; CDR3nt: TGTGCCAGCAGTCGGGGACAGTTCTATGGCTACACCTTC
d_gene: .; j_gene: TRBJ2-3; v_gene: TRBV19; abundance: .; CDR3aa: CASESGKSNTDTQYF; CDR3nt: TGTGCCAGTGAATCAGGGAAGTCAAACACAGATACGCAGTATTTT
d_gene: TRBD2; j_gene: TRBJ2-1; v_gene: TRBV27; abundance: .; CDR3aa: CASSLLEDSGRKLYEQFF; CDR3nt: TGTGCCAGCAGTCTCCTAGAAGATAGCGGGAGAAAATTGTATGAGCAGTTCTTC
d_gene: .; j_gene: TRBJ1-1; v_gene: TRBV5-6; abundance: .; CDR3aa: CASSLMGGAETEAFF; CDR3nt: TGTGCCAGCAGCTTGATGGGGGGCGCGGAGACTGAAGCTTTCTTT
d_gene: .; j_gene: TRBJ2-1; v_gene: TRBV5-1; abundance: .; CDR3aa: CASSRGDEQFF; CDR3nt: TGCGCCAGCAGCCGAGGGGACGAGCAGTTCTTC
d_gene: .; j_gene: TRBJ2-1; v_gene: TRBV21-1; abundance: .; CDR3aa: CASSQSGRPYNEQFF; CDR3nt: TGTGCCAGCAGCCAGAGCGGGAGACCCTACAATGAGCAGTTCTTC
d_gene: .; j_gene: TRBJ1-4; v_gene: TRBV29-1; abundance: .; CDR3aa: CSVLATNEKLFF; CDR3nt: TGCAGCGTTCTCGCAACTAATGAAAAACTGTTTTTT
d_gene: .; j_gene: TRBJ1-2; v_gene: TRBV27; abundance: .; CDR3aa: CASSTRVGGYTF; CDR3nt: TGTGCCAGCAGTACCCGTGTTGGGGGCTACACCTTC
d_gene: .; j_gene: TRBJ2-3; v_gene: TRBV19; abundance: .; CDR3aa: CASTRQGTDTQYF; CDR3nt: TGTGCCAGTACTCGACAGGGCACAGATACGCAGTATTTT
d_gene: .; j_gene: TRBJ1-4; v_gene: TRBV20-1; abundance: .; CDR3aa: CSATWEEKLFF; CDR3nt: TGCAGTGCTACCTGGGAGGAAAAACTGTTTTTT
d_gene: .; j_gene: TRBJ2-1; v_gene: TRBV27; abundance: .; CDR3aa: CASNGGLSSYNEQFF; CDR3nt: TGTGCCAGCAACGGCGGGTTAAGCTCCTACAATGAGCAGTTCTTC
d_gene: .; j_gene: TRBJ2-7; v_gene: TRBV7-2; abundance: once; CDR3aa: CASTWGTSGSYEQYF; CDR3nt: TGTGCCAGCACCTGGGGGACATCGGGTTCCTACGAGCAGTACTTC